One sample yielded the 27 T cell receptor beta chains listed below, sequenced in a study of T cell responses to AZD1222 COVID-19 vaccine. This table comes from immunoSEQ multiplex PCR, and its TCRdb copy is limited to in-frame clones, with some not included. The sample consists of approximately 30,000 clones, over 80% of them appearing once. The sample consisted of peripheral blood, taken 28 days after the second AZD1222 dose. The receptors were gathered from an adult who received the AZD1222 COVID-19 vaccine.

The chain carries TRBV4-3 and TRBJ1-2; the D gene is possibly TRBD1 (5 bases). The CDR3 runs to 14 residues. CDR1 LGHNA and CDR2 YSLEER come from the germline V gene. Trimming left V 0 bases short and J 4 bases short, with 9 bases between. CDR3 sequence: CASSQEAGGYGYTF. The CDR3 DNA sequence: TGCGCCAGCAGCCAAGAGGCCGGGGGCTATGGCTACACCTTC.

The V gene is TRBV5-6, the J gene TRBJ2-3; no clear D. V was clipped by 6 bases and J by 6 bases, with 11 bases between them. The V gene's germline CDR1 is SGHDT and CDR2 YYEEEE. There are 12 residues in the CDR3. The CDR3 bases are TGTGCCAGCAAAGGACCCCGGGATACGCAGTATTTT. Translating it yields CASKGPRDTQYF.

This chain uses TRBV6-2 or TRBV6-3 with TRBJ1-5, with D unclear. Germline values: CDR1 MNHEY, CDR2 SVGEGT. With 2 bases removed from V and 6 bases from J, the gap between germline ends came to 14 bases. CDR3 length equals 15 residues. CDR3 protein: CASSYEGLHGQPQHF. CDR3 coding DNA: TGTGCCAGCAGTTACGAGGGATTACATGGTCAGCCCCAGCATTTT.

This chain joins TRBV2 and TRBJ1-4, with D tentatively TRBD1 (5 bases). Per germline, CDR1 SNHLY and CDR2 FYNNEI. The CDR3 has 13 residues. The V and J ends lost 5 bases and 4 bases respectively, with 8 bases between them. CDR3 coding DNA: TGTGCCAGCAGTACGGGACGTAATGAAAAACTGTTTTTT. Translated: CASSTGRNEKLFF. The complete variable domain, with remaining parts taken from reference TRBV2 and TRBJ1-4, reads EPEVTQTPSHQVTQMGQEVILRCVPISNHLYFYWYRQILGQKVEFLVSFYNNEISEKSEIFDDQFSVERPDGSNFTLKIRSTKLEDSAMYFCASSTGRNEKLFFGSGTQLSVL.

The chain links TRBV19 to TRBJ2-7, with 10 bases that match TRBD1. The ends lost 7 bases at V and 4 bases at J; junction bases unmatched: 1. The CDR3 runs 12 residues. CDR1 and CDR2 from the germline V gene are LNHDA and SQIVND (reference sequence). CDR3 sequence reads: CASMDRGYEQYF. In DNA form, the CDR3 reads TGTGCCAGTATGGACAGGGGGTACGAGCAGTACTTC.

The rearrangement joins TRBV28 to TRBJ2-1; 10 bases line up with TRBD2. With 5 bases clipped from V and 4 bases from J, the junction kept 11 bases outside the gene matches. CDR1 is MDHEN and CDR2 is SYDVKM in the germline V gene. This CDR3 has 17 amino acids. In nucleotides, the CDR3 is TGTGCCAGCAGTCCGTACGGACTAGCGGCCGTTTACAATGAGCAGTTCTTC. Amino acids: CASSPYGLAAVYNEQFF.

Only one count was recorded for this clone. The V and J genes are TRBV4-3 and TRBJ2-1; 9 bases agree with TRBD2. CDR3 length: 16 residues. CDR1 LGHNA and CDR2 YSLEER come from the germline V gene. The trim removed 1 base at V and 5 bases at J, leaving 6 bases unmatched. For the CDR3, the DNA is TGCGCCAGCAGCCAAGCGGGGCTAGCGGGACACAATGAGCAGTTCTTC. Residues: CASSQAGLAGHNEQFF.

This chain links TRBV11-2 with TRBJ2-2, with TRBD1 as a possible D gene (5 bases). The CDR3 has 15 amino acids. Trimming removed 2 bases from V and 0 bases from J, with 7 bases in between. From germline, CDR1 is SGHAT and CDR2 FQNNGV. DNA for the CDR3: TGTGCCAGCAGCTTACGGACAACGAACACCGGGGAGCTGTTTTTT. It codes for CASSLRTTNTGELFF.

The chain combines TRBV7-2 with TRBJ1-4; TRBD1 matches 7 bases. V lost 5 bases and J lost 7; bases outside the gene matches: 13. The CDR3 runs to 16 residues. Germline CDR1 and CDR2: SGHTA and FQGNSA. CDR3: CASSPHDRVRGEKLFF. In nucleotides, the CDR3 is TGTGCCAGCAGCCCCCACGACAGGGTCAGGGGTGAAAAACTGTTTTTT.

The rearrangement links TRBV30 to TRBJ2-2; 10 nucleotides match TRBD2. The CDR3 totals 15 residues. CDR1 GTSNPN and CDR2 SVGIG come from the germline V gene (reference sequence). J gave up 7 bases and V 2 bases, and 7 bases lay outside the gene matches. The CDR3 DNA reads TGTGCCTGGAGTTCCCCTAGCGGGAGTCTCGGGGAGCTGTTTTTT. Amino acid sequence: CAWSSPSGSLGELFF. Full variable domain (rest looked up from reference TRBV30 and TRBJ2-2): SQTIHQWPATLVQPVGSPLSLECTVEGTSNPNLYWYRQAAGRGLQLLFYSVGIGQISSEVPQNLSASRPQDRQFILSSKKLLLSDSGFYLCAWSSPSGSLGELFFGEGSRLTVL.

The rearrangement uses TRBV5-1 and TRBJ2-5; a possible D gene is TRBD1 (5 bases). Trimming took off 3 bases at V and 1 base at J, with 13 bases between the two ends. CDR3 length equals 15 residues. In germline, CDR1 is SGHRS, CDR2 YFSETQ. The CDR3: CASSSMGQTQETQYF. For the CDR3, the DNA is TGCGCCAGCAGCTCCATGGGGCAGACCCAAGAGACCCAGTACTTC.

The rearrangement uses TRBV6-5 and TRBJ2-3, with 7 bases matching TRBD1. This CDR3 region has 16 residues. The J segment lost 2 bases and the V segment lost 2 bases, leaving 7 bases of the junction unmatched. The germline CDR1 and CDR2 sequences are MNHEY and SVGAGI. This CDR3 reads CASSYPTQGNTDTQYF. The CDR3 DNA reads TGTGCCAGCAGTTACCCCACACAGGGGAACACAGATACGCAGTATTTT.

The V and J genes are TRBV30 and TRBJ2-1; possible D gene TRBD2, 6 bases. Trimming removed 1 base from V and 3 bases from J, with 19 bases in between. Per the germline V gene, CDR1 is GTSNPN and CDR2 is SVGIG (reference sequence). The CDR3 runs to 17 residues. The CDR3 sequence is CAWSAARLALHYNEQFF. In DNA, the CDR3 is TGTGCCTGGAGTGCCGCCCGTCTAGCGCTCCACTACAATGAGCAGTTCTTC.

The chain has TRBV18 and TRBJ2-7, with 7 bases identical to TRBD1. V trimming: 3 bases; J trimming: 5 bases; junction bases outside the gene matches: 4. Germline lookup yields CDR1 KGHSH and CDR2 LQKENI. The CDR3 runs to 13 residues. Here the CDR3 DNA reads TGTGCCAGCTCACCCAATGACAGGGACGAGCAGTACTTC. This translates into CASSPNDRDEQYF.

The chain has TRBV6-1 and TRBJ1-3; D is unclear. The CDR3 runs 13 residues. Looked up from germline, CDR1 is MNHNS and CDR2 is SASEGT. V shed 1 base and J shed 0 bases, with 1 base lying between them. The CDR3 DNA reads TGTGCCAGCAGTGAAGTCTCTGGAAACACCATATATTTT. Translating gives CASSEVSGNTIYF.

J is TRBJ1-2 and V is TRBV6-1; D is perhaps TRBD1 (5 bases). V shed 1 base and J shed 2 bases, with 17 bases lying between them. The CDR3 sequence is 17 residues long. CDR1 is MNHNS and CDR2 is SASEGT in the germline V gene. The CDR3 sequence is CASSEVGGWAGNYGYTF. The CDR3 DNA sequence: TGTGCCAGCAGTGAAGTTGGTGGTTGGGCAGGGAACTATGGCTACACCTTC.

The rearrangement links TRBV6-5 to TRBJ2-7; 7 nucleotides align to TRBD2. Germline assignment: CDR1 MNHEY and CDR2 SVGAGI. This CDR3 is 15 amino acids long. V lost 7 bases, J lost 5 bases, and 14 bases stayed unmatched. CDR3 DNA: TGTGCCAGCATTGGGGGGAGGGCAGGGTCCGACGAGCAGTACTTC. It is translated as CASIGGRAGSDEQYF.

The chain has TRBV27 and TRBJ1-5; TRBD1 matches 7 bases. V was pared by 6 bases and J by 3 bases, with 8 bases of the junction left unmatched. The germline gives CDR1 MNHEY, CDR2 SMNVEV (reference sequence). This CDR3 is built from 15 residues. As DNA, the CDR3 is TGTGCCAGCAGGCGGTGGCAGGGGGACAATCAGCCCCAGCATTTT. Translation: CASRRWQGDNQPQHF.

This clone occurred a few times. The chain recombines TRBV12-3 or TRBV12-4 with TRBJ1-2; TRBD1 agrees at 7 bases. The V and J ends lost 6 bases and 3 bases, in that order; junction bases with no gene match: 4. The CDR3 loop spans 13 amino acids. CDR3 sequence reads: CASSLDRDYGYTF. CDR3 sequence (DNA): TGTGCCAGCAGCCTTGACAGGGACTATGGCTACACCTTC.

The V and J genes are TRBV5-8 and TRBJ1-3, with D unresolved. Trimming left V 0 bases short and J 0 bases short, with 7 bases between. Germline values: CDR1 SGHTS, CDR2 YDEGEE. There are 15 residues in the CDR3. The CDR3 DNA follows: TGTGCCAGCAGCTTGGCCGGTAGCTCTGGAAACACCATATATTTT. This sequence encodes CASSLAGSSGNTIYF.

The chain couples TRBV7-5 to TRBJ2-5; the DNA was not compared with TRBD2, the D call given in the table. TRBV7-5 is reported as a pseudogene. The CDR3 sequence is 15 residues long. CDR3 in amino acids: CVRSLERRPQETQYF. CDR3 DNA sequence: TGTGTCAGAAGCTTGGAGCGGCGCCCCCAAGAGACCCAGTACTTC.

This chain links TRBV4-3 with TRBJ1-2, with 9 bases fitting TRBD1. The CDR3 runs to 15 residues. Germline trimming cut 1 base from V and 5 bases from J; bases unmatched to any gene: 5. Germline V lookup: CDR1 LGHNA, CDR2 YSLEER. The CDR3 DNA is TGCGCCAGCAGCCAAGCACAGGGGGCAGGTTATGGCTACACCTTC. Its protein is CASSQAQGAGYGYTF.

This chain links TRBV28 with TRBJ1-1; 7 bases align to TRBD1. The junction had 3 bases not matched to a gene; V was cut back by 7 bases and J by 1 base. The germline gives CDR1 MDHEN, CDR2 SYDVKM. The CDR3 runs 13 residues. DNA for the CDR3: TGTGCCAGCATACGGACAGGGAACACTGAAGCTTTCTTT. It specifies CASIRTGNTEAFF. Full variable domain (rest looked up from reference TRBV28 and TRBJ1-1): DVKVTQSSRYLVKRTGEKVFLECVQDMDHENMFWYRQDPGLGLRLIYFSYDVKMKEKGDIPEGYSVSREKKERFSLILESASTNQTSMYLCASIRTGNTEAFFGQGTRLTVV.

In its sample, this clone was seen once. The chain is built from TRBV28 and TRBJ1-1; 7 positions agree with TRBD1. From germline, CDR1 is MDHEN and CDR2 SYDVKM. The V gene end was trimmed by 8 bases and the J gene end by 4 bases; junction bases not matched to a gene: 4. There are 12 residues in the CDR3. The CDR3 loop is CASRQGRTEAFF. The CDR3 nucleotides read TGTGCCAGCCGACAGGGCCGCACTGAAGCTTTCTTT.

This clone was counted once. The CDR3 reads CASSWDSTEKLFF. Written as DNA, the CDR3 is TGTGCCAGCAGCTGGGACAGCACTGAAAAACTGTTTTTT. The rearrangement uses TRBV6-2 or TRBV6-3 and TRBJ1-4, with 7 positions matching TRBD1. This CDR3 region has 13 residues. Per the germline V gene, CDR1 is MNHEY and CDR2 is SVGEGT. Trimming cost V 6 bases and J 7 bases; bases outside gene matches: 5.

The rearrangement uses TRBV6-5 and TRBJ1-1; perhaps TRBD1 as D (6 bases). This CDR3 spans 16 amino acids. Germline lookup yields CDR1 MNHEY and CDR2 SVGAGI. V shed 4 bases and J shed 3 bases, with 18 bases lying between them. The CDR3 spells CASSSPRQAGDTEAFF. DNA for the CDR3: TGTGCCAGCAGTTCTCCACGACAGGCGGGGGACACTGAAGCTTTCTTT.

The genes are TRBV15 and TRBJ2-7; 7 bases map to TRBD1. The germline CDR1 and CDR2 sequences are LNHNV and YYDKDF (reference sequence). The CDR3 loop spans 14 amino acids. J gave up 1 base and V 2 bases, and 2 bases lay outside the gene matches. CDR3 sequence reads: CATSRQGQSYEQYF. CDR3 coding DNA: TGTGCCACCAGCAGACAGGGACAGTCCTACGAGCAGTACTTC.